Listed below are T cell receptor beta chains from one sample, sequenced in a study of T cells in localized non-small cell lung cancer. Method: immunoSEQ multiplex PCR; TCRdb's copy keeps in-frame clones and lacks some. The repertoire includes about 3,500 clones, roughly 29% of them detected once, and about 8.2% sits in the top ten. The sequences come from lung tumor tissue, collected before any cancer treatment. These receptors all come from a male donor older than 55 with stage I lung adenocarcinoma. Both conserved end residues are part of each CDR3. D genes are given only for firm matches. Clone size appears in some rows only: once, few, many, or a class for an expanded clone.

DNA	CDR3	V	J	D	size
TGTGCCACCAGCAGAGGGCCGATCGATGGGGGAAACACCATATATTTT	CATSRGPIDGGNTIYF	TRBV15	TRBJ1-3	-	few
TGTGCCAGCTCACCACCGGGCAGCGGGAGGGCCATTGAGCAGTTCTTC	CASSPPGSGRAIEQFF	TRBV18	TRBJ2-1	TRBD2	-
TGTGCCAGCAGTCCACTAGCGGGAGGATTGTACGAGCAGTACTTC	CASSPLAGGLYEQYF	TRBV6-8	TRBJ2-7	TRBD2	medium-sized
TGTGCCAGCAGGCCGCGACAGGGGGCGATTCTCTCTGGAAACACCATATATTTT	CASRPRQGAILSGNTIYF	TRBV9	TRBJ1-3	TRBD1	-
TGTGCCAGCAGCTTGCAGGGGCTAGTAACTGAAGCTTTCTTT	CASSLQGLVTEAFF	TRBV11-3	TRBJ1-1	-	few
TGTGCCAGCAGCTTTGGGTCCACCTACTACGAGCAGTACTTC	CASSFGSTYYEQYF	TRBV11-3	TRBJ2-7	-	-
TGTGCCAGTAGTATTGCTGCCACTAGTGTTAATGAAAAACTGTTTTTT	CASSIAATSVNEKLFF	TRBV19	TRBJ1-4	-	few
TGTGCCAGCAGTTACTCAGGGACTTCTGGCACCGGGGAGCTGTTTTTT	CASSYSGTSGTGELFF	TRBV6-8	TRBJ2-2	-	few
TGTGCCAGCGGTAGAAGTAGGGATACGCAGTATTTT	CASGRSRDTQYF	TRBV28	TRBJ2-3	-	medium-sized
TGTGCCAGTAGTCCCTCCCGGCAGGGTGGCGGAGGCGAGCAGTACTTC	CASSPSRQGGGGEQYF	TRBV19	TRBJ2-7	-	medium-sized
TGTGCTAGTGGTTTGGGTTCCGAAGCTTTCTTT	CASGLGSEAFF	TRBV12-5	TRBJ1-1	-	few
TGTGCTAGTGCCCTCTGCGGGGGGCGGCCCATGTTGACCCAATGGGGCTATAATGAAAAACTGTTTTTT	CASALCGGRPMLTQWGYNEKLFF	TRBV12-5	TRBJ1-4	-	few
TGTGCCAGCAGGGGCCCCGGACACCCCAATCAGCCCCAGCATTTT	CASRGPGHPNQPQHF	TRBV28	TRBJ1-5	-	-
TGCGCCAGCGGAGAGGCTTCAGAGGCCAACGTCCTGACTTTC	CASGEASEANVLTF	TRBV5-1	TRBJ2-6	-	-
TGTGCCACCAGCAGAGATTATAGAGGATTCGAGCAGTACTTC	CATSRDYRGFEQYF	TRBV15	TRBJ2-7	-	few
TGCAGCGTGGACCATTCCTACAATGAGCAGTTCTTC	CSVDHSYNEQFF	TRBV29-1	TRBJ2-1	-	-
TGTGCCAGCAGCGTAGGGCCAGGGGGAAATACCGGGGAGCTGTTTTTT	CASSVGPGGNTGELFF	TRBV2	TRBJ2-2	TRBD1	-
TGCAGCGTATTGACAGGGTCCCCTGAAGCTTTCTTT	CSVLTGSPEAFF	TRBV29-1	TRBJ1-1	TRBD1	-
TGTGCCAGTATAGCAGGGGTGGTTGCGGGAGGCAATCAGCCCCAGCATTTT	CASIAGVVAGGNQPQHF	TRBV19	TRBJ1-5	-	-
TGTGCCAGTTCGCCGGGACAGGGGAGCCACGAGCAGTACTTC	CASSPGQGSHEQYF	TRBV19	TRBJ2-7	TRBD1	-
TGTGCCAGCAGCTTAGGTCGACAGGGACGGGCCCTCCACTTT	CASSLGRQGRALHF	TRBV11-3	TRBJ1-6	TRBD1	few
TGTGCCAGCAGCCCCTCCCCGACAGGGGGAACTGAAGCTTTCTTT	CASSPSPTGGTEAFF	TRBV11-3	TRBJ1-1	TRBD1	few
TGTGCCAGCAGTTACCTCCTAGCGGGGGGGCCAGATACGCAGTATTTT	CASSYLLAGGPDTQYF	TRBV6-8	TRBJ2-3	TRBD2	few
-	CASRQLSISVPGRGRWTEAFF	TRBV19	TRBJ1-1	-	-
TGCGCCAGCAGCCCCGTGGGGGGCGCCACCTCTAACTATGGCTACACCTTC	CASSPVGGATSNYGYTF	TRBV5-1	TRBJ1-2	-	once
TGTGCCAGTACCATGACTAGCGGGGGACCCTACAATGAGCAGTTCTTC	CASTMTSGGPYNEQFF	TRBV19	TRBJ2-1	TRBD2	-
TGTGCCAGTAGTATAAACCTTTCCTATGGCTACACCTTC	CASSINLSYGYTF	TRBV19	TRBJ1-2	-	-
TGTGCCAGCAGCCCTAGCACAGATACGCAGTATTTT	CASSPSTDTQYF	TRBV28	TRBJ2-3	-	-
TGTGCCACCCTAATCGACAGCACCTACGAGCAGTACTTC	CATLIDSTYEQYF	TRBV28	TRBJ2-7	-	-
TGTGCCAGCAGCTGGGGCGGGGGGTACGAGCAGTACTTC	CASSWGGGYEQYF	TRBV7-2	TRBJ2-7	TRBD2	medium-sized
TGCGCCAGCAGCTTAGCAGTGCTGACCTACGAGCAGTACTTC	CASSLAVLTYEQYF	TRBV5-1	TRBJ2-7	-	-
TGTGCCAGCATCGACAGGGGAGCAAATTCCTACGAGCAGTACTTC	CASIDRGANSYEQYF	TRBV28	TRBJ2-7	TRBD1	-
TGTGCCTCCCTAAGGGACACAGGCAGGACCCAGTACTTC	CASLRDTGRTQYF	TRBV6-8	TRBJ2-5	-	few
TGTGCCGCAGGGCGCGTGGAGACCCAGTACTTC	CAAGRVETQYF	TRBV30	TRBJ2-5	-	few
TGCGCCAGCAGCGTAGGGACAGGGGGCAAGTTGGGCACAGATACGCAGTATTTT	CASSVGTGGKLGTDTQYF	TRBV5-1	TRBJ2-3	TRBD1	-
TGTGCCACCAGCAGAGCTACGGGGGCGCTGGCTAATGAAAAACTGTTTTTT	CATSRATGALANEKLFF	TRBV15	TRBJ1-4	-	-
TGTGCCAGCACCCTGCTTGCGGGGGGAAACAATGAGCAGTTCTTC	CASTLLAGGNNEQFF	TRBV6-8	TRBJ2-1	TRBD2	few
TGCGCCAGCAGCCAAGAAGGGCAGTTCTACGAGCAGTACTTC	CASSQEGQFYEQYF	TRBV1	TRBJ2-7	-	-
TGTGCCAGCAGTTGGGGCACGGGACAGCTTTACGAGCAGTACTTC	CASSWGTGQLYEQYF	TRBV6-8	TRBJ2-7	TRBD1	medium-sized
TGTGCCAGCAGCAGACCGGGACAGGGAGCAACTAATGAAAAACTGTTTTTT	CASSRPGQGATNEKLFF	TRBV11-3	TRBJ1-4	TRBD1	medium-sized
TGTGCCAGCAGTGGACTAGGGGAGCAGTACTTC	CASSGLGEQYF	TRBV6-7	TRBJ2-7	TRBD2	-
TGCGCCAGCAGCTTGGAGGGCTTGGATGGCTACACCTTC	CASSLEGLDGYTF	TRBV23-1	TRBJ1-2	-	-
TGCGCCAGCAGCCAAGAGGAGGGGCGGGGTGAAAAACTGTTTTTT	CASSQEEGRGEKLFF	TRBV1	TRBJ1-4	-	few
TGTGCCAGCAAGTTTCAGGCAGGGACGAACACCGGGGAGCTGTTTTTT	CASKFQAGTNTGELFF	TRBV6-8	TRBJ2-2	-	-
TGTGCCAGTAGTAGCCATACAGGGAGCAATCAGCCCCAGCATTTT	CASSSHTGSNQPQHF	TRBV19	TRBJ1-5	-	-
TGTGCCAGCAGGCAGGGATCTAGCACAGATACGCAGTATTTT	CASRQGSSTDTQYF	TRBV7-1	TRBJ2-3	-	-
TGTGCCAGCAGAACCGGGACAGGGGCTGAAAAACTGTTTTTT	CASRTGTGAEKLFF	TRBV6-8	TRBJ1-4	TRBD1	few
TGTGCCAGCAGTTTTGGCGCTCCCTCCTACAATGAGCAGTTCTTC	CASSFGAPSYNEQFF	TRBV6-8	TRBJ2-1	-	-
TGCAGCGTTGTTCGGGACTCCACTTATGGCTACACCTTC	CSVVRDSTYGYTF	TRBV29-1	TRBJ1-2	-	few
TGTGCCAGCAGCGTAGCGGGCTATCACAATGAGCAGTTCTTC	CASSVAGYHNEQFF	TRBV9	TRBJ2-1	-	-
TGTGCCAGCAGCGTAGATGGGGGACGAGAGACCCAGTACTTC	CASSVDGGRETQYF	TRBV9	TRBJ2-5	-	few
TGTGCCAGCAGCCGTCGGACGGACTTTAACTATGGCTACACCTTC	CASSRRTDFNYGYTF	TRBV16	TRBJ1-2	-	few
TGTGCCAGCAGTGAATTTGGGAGGATCGCTGAAGCTTTCTTT	CASSEFGRIAEAFF	TRBV25-1	TRBJ1-1	-	few
TGTGCCAGTACTACAATGGACAGGGGAAACACCGGGGAGCTGTTTTTT	CASTTMDRGNTGELFF	TRBV19	TRBJ2-2	TRBD1	few
TGTGCCAGCAGTTCCTCCTTCGCCCCTGGGGAGCTGTTTTTT	CASSSSFAPGELFF	TRBV6-8	TRBJ2-2	-	-